The 27 T cell receptor beta chains presented below share a single source sample, sequenced in a study of T cell repertoires in cytomegalovirus infection. MiXCR, applied by TCRdb to the reads, yields one record per CDR3 protein. This table holds a few hundred thousand distinct CDR3 sequences, more than 8% found once. The sequenced sample consisted of PBMCs. All receptors derive from a human donor in good health (CMV status not recorded). Some clones in this sample may be carry-over from other donors' samples.

Ten or more counts support this clonotype. This chain uses TRBV20-1 with TRBJ2-5; perhaps TRBD1 as D (6 bases). The CDR3 has 14 residues. The germline gives CDR1 DFQATT, CDR2 SNEGSKA (reference sequence). Trimming shortened V by 0 bases and J by 2 bases, and 10 bases separated the two germline ends. This chain's CDR3 is CSARDLGGQETQYF. In DNA, the CDR3 is TGCAGTGCTAGAGATTTAGGGGGACAAGAGACCCAGTACTTC.

As for this clonotype: The junction departs from the called germline gene at one end, perhaps through a read error. The J gene is TRBJ1-2, the V gene TRBV12-3 or TRBV12-4, with TRBD1 as a possible D gene (6 bases). The CDR3 contains 12 residues. CDR3 region: CASSLQGYGYNF. The CDR3 DNA reads TGTGCCAGCAGTTTACAGGGGTATGGCTACAACTTC.

This clonotype has a handful of counts. The chain is built from TRBV10-3 and TRBJ2-7; TRBD1 matches at 10 bases. The CDR3 covers 15 residues. Germline-derived CDR1 and CDR2 are ENHRY and SYGVKD. After removal of 0 bases from V and 5 bases from J, the junction contained 4 bases not matched to a gene. CDR3 loop: CAISESRDRGDEQYF. CDR3 bases: TGTGCCATCAGTGAGTCAAGGGACAGGGGCGACGAGCAGTACTTC.

This clonotype has ten or more counts. The V gene is TRBV7-2, the J gene TRBJ2-3; no clear D gene. Trimming stripped 3 bases from V and 6 bases from J, with 7 bases between. CDR1 is SGHTA and CDR2 is FQGNSA in the germline V gene. This CDR3 region has 12 residues. CDR3 in DNA: TGTGCCAGCAGCTTCCTACGGGATACGCAGTATTTT. Translating gives CASSFLRDTQYF. Complete variable domain (other parts from reference TRBV7-2 and TRBJ2-3): GAGVSQSPSNKVTEKGKDVELRCDPISGHTALYWYRQSLGQGLEFLIYFQGNSAPDKSGLPSDRFSAERTGGSVSTLTIQRTQQEDSAVYLCASSFLRDTQYFGPGTRLTVL.

This clonotype was observed at least ten times. CDR3 amino acids: CASSFSSGGASYEQYF. The CDR3 region has the DNA TGTGCCAGCAGCTTCTCCAGCGGGGGGGCCTCCTACGAGCAGTACTTC. J is TRBJ2-7 and V is TRBV7-2; 10 positions agree with TRBD2. V was pared by 3 bases and J by 0 bases, with 5 bases of the junction left unmatched. CDR1 and CDR2 (germline): SGHTA, FQGNSA. This CDR3 comprises 16 residues.

This clonotype was recorded at least ten times. The chain recombines TRBV6-1 with TRBJ2-7; no clear D. CDR1 is MNHNS and CDR2 is SASEGT in the germline V gene. Trimming left V 6 bases short and J 6 bases short, with 12 bases between. This CDR3 has 12 amino acids. The CDR3 protein is CASSSTLGEQYF. CDR3 in DNA: TGTGCCAGCAGCTCCACCCTCGGCGAGCAGTACTTC.

V is TRBV27 and J is TRBJ1-2, with no clear D. Trimming removed 4 bases at V and 0 bases at J, with 9 bases between. Germline CDR1 reads MNHEY; CDR2 reads SMNVEV (reference sequence). The CDR3 is 14 residues long. In DNA form, the CDR3 reads TGTGCCAGCAGTTCCCTCCGAGCTAACTATGGCTACACCTTC. It encodes CASSSLRANYGYTF.

Only a few counts were recorded for this clonotype. In DNA, the CDR3 is TGTGCCAGCAGCTTATCCGGGACCGTCAATGGCTACACCTTC. Translating gives CASSLSGTVNGYTF. The chain combines TRBV7-2 with TRBJ1-2; possibly TRBD1 for D (5 bases). The CDR3 extends over 14 amino acids. V lost 2 bases and J lost 6, with 13 bases in between. Germline V gene data show CDR1 as SGHTA and CDR2 as FQGNSA. The complete variable domain, with remaining parts taken from reference TRBV7-2 and TRBJ1-2, reads GAGVSQSPSNKVTEKGKDVELRCDPISGHTALYWYRQSLGQGLEFLIYFQGNSAPDKSGLPSDRFSAERTGGSVSTLTIQRTQQEDSAVYLCASSLSGTVNGYTFGSGTRLTVV.

This clonotype has at least ten counts. This rearrangement joins TRBV7-8 to TRBJ1-1, with 10 nucleotides matching TRBD1. This CDR3 has 15 residues. Germline V gene data show CDR1 as SGHVS and CDR2 as FQNEAQ. V shed 5 bases, J shed 1 base, and the junction held 4 bases outside the gene matches. This CDR3 reads CASSPRQGANTEAFF. For the CDR3, the DNA is TGTGCCAGCAGCCCGAGACAGGGGGCGAACACTGAAGCTTTCTTT.

The table lists this clonotype with a few counts. The V call is TRBV6-1, the J call TRBJ1-2, with a possible D match to TRBD1 (5 bases). Trimming stripped 1 base from V and 3 bases from J, with 15 bases between. CDR1 is MNHNS and CDR2 is SASEGT in the germline V gene. The CDR3 is made up of 16 amino acids. CDR3 residues: CASSEGVVGGDYGYTF. CDR3 DNA: TGTGCCAGCAGTGAAGGAGTAGTTGGAGGGGACTATGGCTACACCTTC.

This clonotype has ten or more counts. The rearrangement joins TRBV7-3 to TRBJ2-2; D is undetermined. This CDR3 region has 14 residues. Germline lookup yields CDR1 SGHTA and CDR2 FQGTGA. Trimming pared 1 base from V and 6 bases from J, leaving 9 bases between. The CDR3 bases are TGTGCCAGCAGCTTAATTCCGGGTCCCGGGGAGCTGTTTTTT. Translating it yields CASSLIPGPGELFF.

Only a few counts were recorded for this clonotype. This chain links TRBV9 with TRBJ2-5; TRBD2 agrees at 13 bases. Germline V gene sequence: CDR1 SGDLS, CDR2 YYNGEE. The CDR3 extends over 16 amino acids. Unmatched junction bases numbered 11, after V lost 3 bases and J lost 9 bases. The CDR3 loop reads CASSAGLAGTPWAQYF. Here the CDR3 DNA reads TGTGCCAGCAGCGCGGGACTAGCGGGAACGCCGTGGGCCCAGTACTTC.

This clonotype was seen at least ten times. The chain has TRBV7-2 and TRBJ2-7; 10 bases are shared with TRBD2. Germline CDR1 reads SGHTA; CDR2 reads FQGNSA. This CDR3 is 16 amino acids long. V was clipped by 1 base and J by 1 base; unmatched bases: 4. CDR3 in DNA: TGTGCCAGCAGCTTAGAGGGACTAGCGCCATCCTACGAGCAGTACTTC. Its protein is CASSLEGLAPSYEQYF.

This clonotype came up a few times. The chain links TRBV18 to TRBJ1-5, with 8 bases aligning to TRBD1. The germline V gene has CDR1 KGHSH and CDR2 LQKENI. CDR3 length equals 16 residues. The V and J ends lost 3 bases and 2 bases, in that order; junction bases with no gene match: 6. The CDR3 coding sequence is TGTGCCAGCTCACCCTCGACAGGGGCCGGCAATCAGCCCCAGCATTTT. Its translation is CASSPSTGAGNQPQHF.

Only a few counts were recorded for this clonotype. A much larger clone sits a single nucleotide away, making a read error possible. V gene TRBV7-2 combines with J gene TRBJ1-1, with D maybe TRBD1 (5 bases). The germline V gene encodes CDR1 SGHTA and CDR2 FQGNSA. The CDR3 is made up of 15 amino acids. Trimming removed 3 bases at V and 1 base at J, with 12 bases between. The CDR3 region has the DNA TGTGCCAGCAGCTTGGCCCCGACAGCGAACACTGAAGCTTTCTTT. Its protein product is CASSLAPTANTEAFF.

Only a few counts were recorded for this clonotype. V gene TRBV10-3 combines with J gene TRBJ1-1; D might be TRBD1 (5 bases). V was cut by 4 bases and J by 0 bases, with 12 bases left in between. The CDR3 totals 15 residues. Germline lookup yields CDR1 ENHRY and CDR2 SYGVKD. CDR3 coding DNA: TGTGCCATCAGTGGCCCCGACAGTATGAACACTGAAGCTTTCTTT. This gives the protein CAISGPDSMNTEAFF.

Ten or more counts support this clonotype. This chain uses TRBV6-5 with TRBJ1-5; no reliable D call. The V end lost 0 bases, the J end lost 8 bases, and 11 bases lay between the germline ends. This CDR3 region has 14 residues. Germline CDR1 and CDR2: MNHEY and SVGAGI. DNA of the CDR3: TGTGCCAGCAGTTACTCGTCCGCCAAGGAGCCCCAGCATTTT. Protein product: CASSYSSAKEPQHF.

This rearrangement joins TRBV5-1 to TRBJ1-6; D uncertain. Trimming took 0 bases from V and 7 from J, leaving 11 bases between them. The CDR3 is made up of 15 amino acids. Germline loops: CDR1 SGHRS, CDR2 YFSETQ. Here the CDR3 DNA reads TGCGCCAGCAGCTTGGCCGCGGTAACGAATTCACCCCTCCACTTT. As protein: CASSLAAVTNSPLHF.

Ten or more counts support this clonotype. V usage is TRBV7-8 and J usage is TRBJ1-3; TRBD1 is a possible D gene (6 bases). The germline V gene has CDR1 SGHVS and CDR2 FQNEAQ. V dropped 10 bases and J dropped 4 bases, with 20 bases sitting between them. CDR3 length equals 15 residues. The CDR3 DNA reads TGTGCCACCCGACCGGGAGTAGGGGGAGGAAACACCATATATTTT. This gives the protein CATRPGVGGGNTIYF.

The rearrangement links TRBV18 to TRBJ2-7; D unclear. The CDR3 runs 14 residues. V shed 3 bases and J shed 0 bases, with 9 bases lying between them. CDR1 KGHSH and CDR2 LQKENI come from the germline V gene. CDR3 region: CASSPYSDSYEQYF. CDR3 nucleotides: TGTGCCAGCTCACCGTACAGTGACTCCTACGAGCAGTACTTC.

The chain links TRBV28 to TRBJ2-3; 12 bases match TRBD1. This CDR3 has 16 residues. The junction had 10 bases not matched to a gene; V was cut back by 4 bases and J by 8 bases. From germline, CDR1 is MDHEN and CDR2 SYDVKM. The CDR3 DNA reads TGTGCCAGCAGTTCCCTGGGACAGGGGGCCCAGGGTACGCAGTATTTT. Protein sequence: CASSSLGQGAQGTQYF.

The chain uses TRBV5-5 and TRBJ1-6; 8 nucleotides line up with TRBD1. Germline V gene sequence: CDR1 SGHKS, CDR2 YYEKEE (reference sequence). The CDR3 runs to 15 residues. The ends lost 4 bases at V and 7 bases at J; junction bases unmatched: 7. The DNA of the CDR3 is TGTGCCAGCAGCATTCAGACAGGGGCAAATTCACCCCTCCACTTT. As protein: CASSIQTGANSPLHF.

Ten or more counts support this clonotype. The chain joins TRBV27 to TRBJ2-1, with 16 bases fitting TRBD2. Germline CDR1 MNHEY, CDR2 SMNVEV (reference sequence). With V trimmed by 9 bases and J by 5 bases, 4 bases remained unmatched. This CDR3 is 15 amino acids long. The CDR3 reads CASVGLAGGDNEQFF. CDR3 DNA: TGTGCCAGTGTGGGACTAGCGGGGGGGGACAATGAGCAGTTCTTC.

This clonotype was seen many times. The rearrangement uses TRBV7-2 and TRBJ2-1; tentative D call: TRBD2 (6 bases). Trimming left V 5 bases short and J 0 bases short, with 17 bases between. CDR1 and CDR2 from the germline V gene are SGHTA and FQGNSA. CDR3 size: 17 residues. CDR3 nucleotides: TGTGCCAGCAGCCACAGCCGGGACTTAAGCTCCTACAATGAGCAGTTCTTC. This encodes CASSHSRDLSSYNEQFF.

As for this clonotype: A much larger clone sits a single nucleotide away, making a read error possible. The chain couples TRBV29-1 to TRBJ2-7; D possibly matches TRBD1 or TRBD2 (5 bases each). The germline V gene encodes CDR1 SQVTM and CDR2 ANQGSEA. The CDR3 has 17 amino acids. The CDR3 reads CSVILRRGHGRSYEQCF. CDR3 bases: TGCAGCGTTATTCTTCGACGGGGCCACGGCCGATCCTACGAGCAGTGCTTC.

This clonotype was seen a few times. The gene calls are TRBV12-3 or TRBV12-4 and TRBJ1-4; 7 nucleotides agree with TRBD1. The CDR3 is 15 residues long. After removal of 6 bases from V and 6 bases from J, the junction contained 10 bases not matched to a gene. CDR3 sequence reads: CASRPPTGSHEKLFF. CDR3 DNA sequence: TGTGCCAGCAGACCCCCGACAGGGAGCCATGAAAAACTGTTTTTT.

The J gene is TRBJ1-4, the V gene TRBV25-1, with no clear D. The germline V gene encodes CDR1 MGHDK and CDR2 SYGVNS. The CDR3 covers 14 residues. Trimming took off 1 base at V and 8 bases at J, with 11 bases between the two ends. The CDR3 loop is CASSEFGGGEKLFF. Written as DNA, the CDR3 is TGTGCCAGCAGTGAATTTGGCGGAGGGGAAAAACTGTTTTTT.